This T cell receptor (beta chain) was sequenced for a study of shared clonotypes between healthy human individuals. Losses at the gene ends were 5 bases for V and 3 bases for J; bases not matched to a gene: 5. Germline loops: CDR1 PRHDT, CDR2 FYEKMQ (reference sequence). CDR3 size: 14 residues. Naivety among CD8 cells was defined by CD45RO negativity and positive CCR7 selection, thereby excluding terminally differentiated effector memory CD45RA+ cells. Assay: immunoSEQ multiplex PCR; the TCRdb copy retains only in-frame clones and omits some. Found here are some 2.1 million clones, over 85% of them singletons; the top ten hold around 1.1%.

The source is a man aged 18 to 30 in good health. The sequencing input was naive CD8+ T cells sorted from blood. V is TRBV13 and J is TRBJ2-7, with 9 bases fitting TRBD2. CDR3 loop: CASSVSGGDYEQYF. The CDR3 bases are TGTGCCAGCAGCGTTAGCGGGGGCGACTACGAGCAGTACTTC.